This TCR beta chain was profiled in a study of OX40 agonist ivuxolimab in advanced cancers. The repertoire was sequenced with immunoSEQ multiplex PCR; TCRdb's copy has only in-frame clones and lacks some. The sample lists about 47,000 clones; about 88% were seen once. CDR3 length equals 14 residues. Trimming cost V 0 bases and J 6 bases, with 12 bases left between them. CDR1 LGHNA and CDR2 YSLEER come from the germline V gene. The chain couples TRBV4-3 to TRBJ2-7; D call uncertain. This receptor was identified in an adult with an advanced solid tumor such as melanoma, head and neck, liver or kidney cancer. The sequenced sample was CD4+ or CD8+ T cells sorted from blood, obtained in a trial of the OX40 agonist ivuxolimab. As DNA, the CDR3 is TGCGCCAGCAGCCAAGAGCGCACCATCCCCGAGCAGTACTTC. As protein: CASSQERTIPEQYF.